The rows below give T cell receptor beta chains drawn from one sample of a study of T cell responses to AZD1222 COVID-19 vaccine. TCRdb's table, derived via immunoSEQ multiplex PCR, lists solely in-frame clones and lacks some. Among 60,000 to 75,000 clones, over 75% were seen once, and the ten largest hold roughly a fifth. Sequenced here: peripheral blood, sampled on day 0 of AZD1222 vaccination. All receptors derive from an adult in good health. Each CDR3 is given with its conserved first and last residue. The D gene is left open where the match is weak. Clone size, where shown, is once, few, many, or a class for clones that have expanded.

j_call: TRBJ2-7; v_call: TRBV2; clone_size: NA; d_call: TRBD1; cdr3_nt: TGTGCCAGCAGCGGGACAGGGCCGTACGAGCAGTACTTC; cdr3_aa: CASSGTGPYEQYF
j_call: TRBJ2-7; v_call: TRBV7-9; clone_size: NA; d_call: TRBD2; cdr3_nt: TGTGCCAGCAGCTTCGGGGGGAATTCCTACGAGCAGTACTTC; cdr3_aa: CASSFGGNSYEQYF
j_call: TRBJ2-7; v_call: TRBV2; clone_size: NA; d_call: NA; cdr3_nt: TGTGCCAGCAGTGAAGAGTGGGGGGCCAGCTACGAGCAGTACTTC; cdr3_aa: CASSEEWGASYEQYF
j_call: TRBJ2-6; v_call: TRBV2; clone_size: few; d_call: NA; cdr3_nt: TGTGCCAGCAGCTTGACAGGTACTGGGGCCAACGTCCTGACTTTC; cdr3_aa: CASSLTGTGANVLTF
j_call: TRBJ1-6; v_call: TRBV3-1/TRBV3-2; clone_size: NA; d_call: NA; cdr3_nt: TGTGCCAGCAGTTTGACCCATTCACCCCTCCACTTT; cdr3_aa: CASSLTHSPLHF
j_call: TRBJ1-2; v_call: TRBV7-2; clone_size: NA; d_call: NA; cdr3_nt: TGTGCCAGCAGCTTAGTCCCTCGCTTC; cdr3_aa: CASSLVPRF
j_call: TRBJ1-4; v_call: TRBV19; clone_size: NA; d_call: NA; cdr3_nt: TGTGCCAGTAGTATGGTCCGGGGGCTAGTTAATGAAAAACTGTTTTTT; cdr3_aa: CASSMVRGLVNEKLFF
j_call: TRBJ2-6; v_call: TRBV19; clone_size: NA; d_call: NA; cdr3_nt: TGTGCCAGTGGTTGGGCCAACGTCCTGACTTTC; cdr3_aa: CASGWANVLTF
j_call: TRBJ2-3; v_call: TRBV5-4; clone_size: NA; d_call: TRBD2; cdr3_nt: TGTGCCAGCAGCCTCAGCGGGGGGGGCACAGATACGCAGTATTTT; cdr3_aa: CASSLSGGGTDTQYF
j_call: TRBJ1-1; v_call: TRBV21-1; clone_size: NA; d_call: NA; cdr3_nt: TGTGCCAGCAGCCGAAAGTGGGACAGGGGTTTAGCTGAAGCTTTCTTT; cdr3_aa: CASSRKWDRGLAEAFF
j_call: TRBJ1-6; v_call: TRBV3-1/TRBV3-2; clone_size: NA; d_call: NA; cdr3_nt: TGTGCCAGCAGCCTCAGTGAGTTCGGGGGGAGAAATTCACCCCTCCACTTT; cdr3_aa: CASSLSEFGGRNSPLHF
j_call: TRBJ1-2; v_call: TRBV2; clone_size: NA; d_call: NA; cdr3_nt: TGTGCCAGCAGTCCGGGGTCGGACTATGGCTACACCTTC; cdr3_aa: CASSPGSDYGYTF
j_call: TRBJ2-7; v_call: TRBV11-3; clone_size: once; d_call: NA; cdr3_nt: TGTGCCAGCAGCCCCCGGGGGCGCTCCTACGAGCAGTACTTC; cdr3_aa: CASSPRGRSYEQYF
j_call: TRBJ1-3; v_call: TRBV6-5; clone_size: NA; d_call: NA; cdr3_nt: TGTGCCAGCAAGCTGAGCTCTGGAAACACCATATATTTT; cdr3_aa: CASKLSSGNTIYF
j_call: TRBJ1-5; v_call: TRBV19; clone_size: few; d_call: TRBD1; cdr3_nt: TGTGCCAGTAGTTACAGGGGGCTAGCCGCCGGTTCCCTTAGCAATCAGCCCCAGCATTTT; cdr3_aa: CASSYRGLAAGSLSNQPQHF